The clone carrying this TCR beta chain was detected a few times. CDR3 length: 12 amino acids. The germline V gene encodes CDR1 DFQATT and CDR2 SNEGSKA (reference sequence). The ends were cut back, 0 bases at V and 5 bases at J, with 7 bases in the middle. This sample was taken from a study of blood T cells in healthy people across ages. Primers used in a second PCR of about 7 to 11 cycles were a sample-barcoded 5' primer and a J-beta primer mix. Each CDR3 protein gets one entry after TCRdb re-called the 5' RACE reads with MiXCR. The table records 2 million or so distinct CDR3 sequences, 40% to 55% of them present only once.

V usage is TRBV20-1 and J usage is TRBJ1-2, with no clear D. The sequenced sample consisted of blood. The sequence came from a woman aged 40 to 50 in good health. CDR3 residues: CSARDQEYGYTF. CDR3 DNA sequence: TGCAGTGCTAGAGATCAGGAGTATGGCTACACCTTC.